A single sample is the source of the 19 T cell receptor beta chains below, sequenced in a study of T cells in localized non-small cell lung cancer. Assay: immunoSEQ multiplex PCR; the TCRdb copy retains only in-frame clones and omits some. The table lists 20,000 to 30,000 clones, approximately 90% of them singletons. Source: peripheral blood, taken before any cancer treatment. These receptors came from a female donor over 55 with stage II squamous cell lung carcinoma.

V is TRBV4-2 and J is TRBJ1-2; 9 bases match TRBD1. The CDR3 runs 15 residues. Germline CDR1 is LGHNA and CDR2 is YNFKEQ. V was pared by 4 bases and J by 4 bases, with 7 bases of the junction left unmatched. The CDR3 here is CASSPGTGTIYGYTF. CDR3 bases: TGTGCCAGCAGCCCTGGGACAGGGACGATCTATGGCTACACCTTC.

The CDR3 region is CASWSGTSGGANTDTQYF. The CDR3 DNA sequence: TGTGCCTCCTGGTCGGGGACTAGCGGGGGGGCAAACACAGATACGCAGTATTTT. V and J are TRBV30 and TRBJ2-3; 16 nucleotides agree with TRBD2. J gave up 2 bases and V 7 bases, and 12 bases lay outside the gene matches. The length of the CDR3 is 18 residues. Germline CDR1 and CDR2: GTSNPN and SVGIG (reference sequence).

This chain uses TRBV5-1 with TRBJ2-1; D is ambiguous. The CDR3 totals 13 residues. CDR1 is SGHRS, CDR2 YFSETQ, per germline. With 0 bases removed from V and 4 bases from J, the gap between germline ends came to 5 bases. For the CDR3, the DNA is TGCGCCAGCAGCTTGGTGGGGTACAATGAGCAGTTCTTC. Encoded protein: CASSLVGYNEQFF. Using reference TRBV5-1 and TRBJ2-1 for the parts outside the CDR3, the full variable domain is KAGVTQTPRYLIKTRGQQVTLSCSPISGHRSVSWYQQTPGQGLQFLFEYFSETQRNKGNFPGRFSGRQFSNSRSEMNVSTLELGDSALYLCASSLVGYNEQFFGPGTRLTVL.

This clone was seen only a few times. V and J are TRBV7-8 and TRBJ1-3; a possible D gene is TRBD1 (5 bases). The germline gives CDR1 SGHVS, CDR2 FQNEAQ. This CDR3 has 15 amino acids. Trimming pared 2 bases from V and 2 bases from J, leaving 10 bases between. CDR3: CASSLPSGPGNTIYF. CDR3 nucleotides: TGTGCCAGCAGCTTACCCTCGGGGCCTGGAAACACCATATATTTT.

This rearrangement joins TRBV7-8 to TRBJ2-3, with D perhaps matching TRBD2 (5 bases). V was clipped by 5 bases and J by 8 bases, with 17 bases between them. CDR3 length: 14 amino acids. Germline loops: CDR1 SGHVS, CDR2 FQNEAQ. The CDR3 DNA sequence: TGTGCCAGCAGCCTGATGGACTTCCCCAGTACGCAGTATTTT. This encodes CASSLMDFPSTQYF.

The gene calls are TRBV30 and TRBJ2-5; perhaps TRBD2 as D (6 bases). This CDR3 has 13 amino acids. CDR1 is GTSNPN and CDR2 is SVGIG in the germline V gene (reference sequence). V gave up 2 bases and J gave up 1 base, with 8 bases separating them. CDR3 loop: CAWSSGFQETQYF. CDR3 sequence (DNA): TGTGCCTGGAGTAGCGGGTTCCAAGAGACCCAGTACTTC.

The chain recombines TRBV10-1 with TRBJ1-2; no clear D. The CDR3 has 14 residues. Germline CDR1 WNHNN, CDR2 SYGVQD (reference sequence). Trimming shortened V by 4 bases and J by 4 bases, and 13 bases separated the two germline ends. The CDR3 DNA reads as TGCGCCAGCAGTGGGGGTGGACCGAGCTATGGCTACACCTTC. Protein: CASSGGGPSYGYTF.

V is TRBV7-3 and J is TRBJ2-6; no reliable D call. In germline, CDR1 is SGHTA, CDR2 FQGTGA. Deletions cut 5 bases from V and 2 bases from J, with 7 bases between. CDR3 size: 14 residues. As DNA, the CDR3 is TGTGCCAGCAGCCAAGCTGCTGGGGCCAACGTCCTGACTTTC. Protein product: CASSQAAGANVLTF.

Written as DNA, the CDR3 is TGTGCCAGCAGTTTCGGTACAGCATCTGAAGAGACCCAGTACTTC. It codes for CASSFGTASEETQYF. This rearrangement joins TRBV27 to TRBJ2-5; D remains unclear. Trimming took 3 bases from V and 3 from J, leaving 14 bases between them. The germline V gene encodes CDR1 MNHEY and CDR2 SMNVEV (reference sequence). This CDR3 region has 15 residues.

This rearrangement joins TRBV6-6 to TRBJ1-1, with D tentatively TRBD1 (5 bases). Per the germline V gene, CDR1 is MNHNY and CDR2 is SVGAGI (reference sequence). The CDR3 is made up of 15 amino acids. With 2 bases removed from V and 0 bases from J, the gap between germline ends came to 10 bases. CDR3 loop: CASSYGGPVNTEAFF. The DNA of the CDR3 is TGTGCCAGCAGTTACGGGGGACCGGTGAACACTGAAGCTTTCTTT.

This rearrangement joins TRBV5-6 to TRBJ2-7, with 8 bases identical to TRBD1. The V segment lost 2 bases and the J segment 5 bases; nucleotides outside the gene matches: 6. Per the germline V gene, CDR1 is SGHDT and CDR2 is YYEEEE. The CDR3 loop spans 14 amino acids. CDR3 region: CASSFGQGMNEQYF. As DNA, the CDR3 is TGTGCCAGCAGCTTCGGACAGGGCATGAACGAGCAGTACTTC.

CDR3 in DNA: TGTGCCAGCAGCTCCCCTGGGGGGGGAAGTTCACCCCTCCACTTT. The encoded protein is CASSSPGGGSSPLHF. The J gene is TRBJ1-6, the V gene TRBV9; D possibly corresponds to TRBD1 (5 bases). The CDR3 consists of 15 residues. Germline CDR1 and CDR2: SGDLS and YYNGEE. The V end was cut by 4 bases, the J end by 9 bases, with 17 bases between.

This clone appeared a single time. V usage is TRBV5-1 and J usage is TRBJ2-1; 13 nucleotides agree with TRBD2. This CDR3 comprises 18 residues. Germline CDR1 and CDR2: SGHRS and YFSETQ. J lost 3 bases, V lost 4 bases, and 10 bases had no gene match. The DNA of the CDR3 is TGCGCCAGCAGCCCAGTGGGACTAGCGGGACCGCACTACAATGAGCAGTTCTTC. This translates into CASSPVGLAGPHYNEQFF.

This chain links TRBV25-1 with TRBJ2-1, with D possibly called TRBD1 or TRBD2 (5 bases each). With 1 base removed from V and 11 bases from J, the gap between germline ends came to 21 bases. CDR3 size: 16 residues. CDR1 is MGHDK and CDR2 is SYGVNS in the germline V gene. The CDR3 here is CASSESGQGPGSQQFF. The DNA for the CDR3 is TGTGCCAGCAGTGAATCGGGGCAGGGACCAGGATCACAGCAGTTCTTC.

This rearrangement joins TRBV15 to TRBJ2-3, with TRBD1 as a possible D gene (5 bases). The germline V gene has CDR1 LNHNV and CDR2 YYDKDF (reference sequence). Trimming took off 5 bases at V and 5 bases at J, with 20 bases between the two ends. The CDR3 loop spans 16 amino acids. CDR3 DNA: TGTGCCACCAGCCCAAACCGCGTCAGGGCTGGAGATACGCAGTATTTT. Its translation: CATSPNRVRAGDTQYF.

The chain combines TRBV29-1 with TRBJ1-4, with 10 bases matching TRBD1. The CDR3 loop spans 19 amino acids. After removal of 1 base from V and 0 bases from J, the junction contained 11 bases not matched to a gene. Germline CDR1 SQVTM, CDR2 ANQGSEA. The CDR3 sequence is CSVEGEKTGGYATNEKLFF. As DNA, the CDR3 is TGCAGCGTTGAAGGTGAGAAGACAGGGGGCTATGCAACTAATGAAAAACTGTTTTTT.

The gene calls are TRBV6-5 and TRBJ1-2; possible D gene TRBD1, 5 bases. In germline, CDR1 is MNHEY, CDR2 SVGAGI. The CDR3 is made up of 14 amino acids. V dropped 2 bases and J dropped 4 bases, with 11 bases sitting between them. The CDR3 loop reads CASSYTGPPYGYTF. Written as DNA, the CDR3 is TGTGCCAGCAGTTACACGGGACCTCCCTATGGCTACACCTTC.

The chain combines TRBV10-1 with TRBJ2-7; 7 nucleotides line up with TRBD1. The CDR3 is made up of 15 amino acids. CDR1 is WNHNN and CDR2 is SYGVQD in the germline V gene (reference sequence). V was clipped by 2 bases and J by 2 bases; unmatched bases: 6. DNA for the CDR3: TGCGCCAGCAGTGAGAGACAGGGTTGGACCTACGAGCAGTACTTC. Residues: CASSERQGWTYEQYF.

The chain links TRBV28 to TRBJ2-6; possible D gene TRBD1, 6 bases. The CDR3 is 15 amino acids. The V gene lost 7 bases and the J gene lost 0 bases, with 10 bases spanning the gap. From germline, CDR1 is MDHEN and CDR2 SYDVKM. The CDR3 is CASITGSSGANVLTF. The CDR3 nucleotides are TGTGCCAGCATAACAGGGAGCTCTGGGGCCAACGTCCTGACTTTC.